This T cell receptor (beta chain) stems from a study of cytomegalovirus exposure and HLA in healthy donors. Findings and limits, study-wide: Relative to equally common others, HLA-associated TCR beta chains showed greater clonal expansion in a later analysis. Specificity of three CMV-associated chains for CMV antigens was verified in vitro. Both high specificity and high sensitivity reportedly marked the classifier's diagnosis of cytomegalovirus status. Cytomegalovirus-associated TCR beta chains were listed, numbering 150 to 200.

The CDR3 extends over 15 amino acids. V lost 4 bases, J lost 1 base, and 14 bases lay in between. The germline V gene encodes CDR1 SGHDT and CDR2 YYEEEE. To note about this clone: Antigen unknown.

PCR amplification relied on 60 Vbeta primers (plus 13 Jbeta primers). The table came from immunoSEQ multiplex PCR; TCRdb's copy has only in-frame clones and leaves some out. The specimen's table records 60,000 to 100,000 clones. Sequenced: PBMCs. The clonotype was recovered from a young man in good health and CMV-seronegative. This chain joins TRBV5-6 and TRBJ1-1; possible D gene TRBD1, 5 bases. As DNA, the CDR3 is TGTGCCAGCAGCCTCGGCGGGGGGTGGAACACTGAAGCTTTCTTT. Protein product: CASSLGGGWNTEAFF. The full variable domain, rest sourced from reference TRBV5-6 and TRBJ1-1, is DAGVTQSPTHLIKTRGQQVTLRCSPKSGHDTVSWYQQALGQGPQFIFQYYEEEERQRGNFPDRFSGHQFPNYSSELNVNALLLGDSALYLCASSLGGGWNTEAFFGQGTRLTVV.